These 8 T cell receptor beta chains originate from one sample sequenced in a study of beta chain features in type 1 diabetes. The study, taken as a whole, reports: Shorter TCRB CDR3s, moderately but significantly so, marked every one of the four CD4+ subsets in Type 1 diabetes patients.

For these TCRs, the target antigens are not known. cDNA synthesis used the whole RNA isolate, giving expressed TCRB sequences. Assay used: immunoSEQ multiplex PCR; TCRdb lists only in-frame clones, some missing. In the table there are about 300,000 clones, approximately 15% of which are singletons. The specimen sequenced was naive CD4+ T cells from blood. These receptors were obtained from a woman aged 18-29 years with type 1 diabetes.

This clone came up a few times. The V and J genes are TRBV13 and TRBJ2-1; a possible D gene is TRBD2 (7 bases). In germline, CDR1 is PRHDT, CDR2 FYEKMQ (reference sequence). The length of the CDR3 is 16 residues. The V end lost 1 base, the J end lost 6 bases, and 16 bases lay between the germline ends. CDR3 amino acids: CASSLVGYRGANEQFF. The CDR3 DNA follows: TGTGCCAGCAGCTTAGTGGGGTACCGGGGGGCCAATGAGCAGTTCTTC.

Only a few counts were recorded for this clone. The V gene is TRBV11-1, the J gene TRBJ2-1; 10 nucleotides match TRBD2. Germline CDR1 and CDR2: SGHAT and FQDESV (reference sequence). With V trimmed by 5 bases and J by 15 bases, 7 bases remained unmatched. The CDR3 is 12 residues long. CDR3 sequence reads: CASSHLAGVSFF. As DNA, the CDR3 is TGTGCCAGCAGCCATCTAGCGGGAGTCTCGTTCTTC.

This clone was observed a few times. The chain couples TRBV15 to TRBJ2-3; tentatively, D is TRBD2 (7 bases). The CDR3 length is 15 residues. CDR1 and CDR2 (germline): LNHNV, YYDKDF (reference sequence). The germline V and J ends were trimmed by 1 base and 5 bases, with 13 bases remaining between them. The CDR3 spells CATSRGGGAGDTQYF. The CDR3 coding sequence is TGTGCCACCAGCAGAGGAGGGGGGGCTGGAGATACGCAGTATTTT.

This clone was seen a handful of times. This chain connects TRBV18 to TRBJ1-4; TRBD1 aligns across 9 bases. The J segment lost 7 bases and the V segment lost 3 bases, leaving 6 bases of the junction unmatched. The CDR3 runs 15 residues. CDR1 and CDR2 from the germline V gene are KGHSH and LQKENI. The CDR3 loop is CASSPGQGLTEKLFF. CDR3 DNA: TGTGCCAGCTCACCGGGACAGGGTCTCACTGAAAAACTGTTTTTT.

V is TRBV7-9 and J is TRBJ1-1, with 8 nucleotides matching TRBD1. CDR1 is SEHNR and CDR2 is FQNEAQ in the germline V gene (reference sequence). The CDR3 has 13 residues. After removal of 5 bases from V and 4 bases from J, the junction contained 3 bases not matched to a gene. The CDR3 protein is CASSRTGGTEAFF. The CDR3 region has the DNA TGTGCCAGCAGCCGAACAGGGGGCACTGAAGCTTTCTTT.

The V and J genes are TRBV7-9 and TRBJ2-4; tentatively, D is TRBD2 (6 bases). Between the trimmed V and J ends, which lost 4 bases and 1 base, there was a span of 23 bases. The CDR3 is 19 residues long. CDR1 and CDR2 from the germline V gene are SEHNR and FQNEAQ (reference sequence). CDR3 nucleotides: TGTGCCAGCAGCTCAGATCGGACTAAACCCATCGGCGCCAAAAACATTCAGTACTTC. Translation gives CASSSDRTKPIGAKNIQYF.

V is TRBV18 and J is TRBJ2-1; 7 nucleotides align to TRBD1. Trimming cost V 4 bases and J 0 bases; bases outside gene matches: 6. Germline lookup yields CDR1 KGHSH and CDR2 LQKENI. There are 16 residues in the CDR3. The CDR3 DNA follows: TGTGCCAGCTCACAGCGACAGGGCGGCTCCTACAATGAGCAGTTCTTC. It codes for CASSQRQGGSYNEQFF.

In this sample, this clone turned up a few times. The chain joins TRBV15 to TRBJ2-7, with 8 bases matching TRBD1. This CDR3 spans 15 amino acids. Germline V gene lookup returns CDR1 LNHNV and CDR2 YYDKDF (reference sequence). V lost 6 bases, J lost 4 bases, and 11 bases stayed unmatched. Written as DNA, the CDR3 is TGTGCCACCAGTCTGCCCCGACAGGGGTCTTACGAGCAGTACTTC. This encodes CATSLPRQGSYEQYF.